The source of this T cell receptor (beta chain) is a study of tumor-infiltrating lymphocytes in oesophageal squamous cell carcinoma. Each CDR3 protein is one row after TCRdb ran MiXCR on the PCR reads. The table lists about 16,000 distinct CDR3 sequences, roughly 46% of them singletons. CDR3 length equals 15 residues. Germline-derived CDR1 and CDR2 are SEHNR and FQNEAQ (reference sequence). The sequencing input was blood. The genes are TRBV7-9 and TRBJ2-7; 11 nucleotides agree with TRBD2. The J call may be incorrect, as the DNA end agrees better with TRBJ2-5. This clonotype originated in a female donor with esophageal squamous cell carcinoma. CDR3 bases: TGTGCCAGCAGAAGTAGCGGGAGGGCCGACGAGACCCAGTACTTC. Translating it yields CASRSSGRADETQYF.